This T cell receptor beta chain was captured in a study of metastatic and nonmetastatic thyroid tumors. Overall study context: For malignant and benign thyroid patients, tumor or nodule tissue and blood were the sources whose repertoires were compared. General study findings and limits: According to reports, the diversity of TCR beta was significantly higher in malignant thyroid tumors than in benign nodules, and this held in both blood and tumor samples.

TCRdb re-called clones via MiXCR from the PCR reads. The top ten clones hold 20% to 25% of a sample with fewer than 20,000 clones, under 30% of them seen once. Of note for this clone: What it binds is not known.

No patient had received any treatment before thyroid surgery. Trimming removed 0 bases from V and 0 bases from J, with 7 bases in between. There are 15 residues in the CDR3. The germline gives CDR1 SGHRS, CDR2 YFSETQ. Sequencing input: tumor tissue. The TCR sequence derives from a male donor with papillary thyroid cancer or a benign thyroid nodule (not recorded which). Some clones in this sample may be carry-over from other donors' samples. The chain employs TRBV5-1 and TRBJ1-3; no firm D call. Written as DNA, the CDR3 is TGCGCCAGCAGCTTGGGCGTAACCTCTGGAAACACCATATATTTT. Translating gives CASSLGVTSGNTIYF.